There are a few counts of the clone carrying this TCR beta chain. What it recognizes is unknown. The CDR3 runs to 16 residues. Trimming left V 4 bases short and J 4 bases short, with 19 bases between. Germline loops: CDR1 SGHDN, CDR2 FVKESK. This table comes from immunoSEQ multiplex PCR, and its TCRdb copy is limited to in-frame clones, with some not included. Listed for the sample are approximately 39,000 clones, none seen a single time. The data originate from a study of T cells after posttransplantation cyclophosphamide. Study-wide findings and caveats: TRB overlap between skin or GI tissue T cells and blood was limited. After PTCy, TRB diversity resembled that of CNI/methotrexate controls.

The chain employs TRBV14 and TRBJ1-2; TRBD1 might be the D (5 bases). The sample comprised PBMCs. This receptor was taken from a girl under 18 in good health, CMV-negative, and a related stem cell transplant donor. Here the CDR3 reads CASSRLGGDPSYGYTF. CDR3 bases: TGTGCCAGCAGCCGCCTGGGAGGGGATCCCTCCTATGGCTACACCTTC.